This TCR beta chain came from a study of CD8 T cells in ankylosing spondylitis. Whole-study results and caveats: Matched ankylosing spondylitis synovial fluid reportedly showed significant enrichment of disease-linked clones. It appeared that ankylosing spondylitis blood was characterized by a TCR beta motif of roughly 8 highly homologous variants.

The germline V and J ends were trimmed by 0 bases and 5 bases, with 14 bases remaining between them. The CDR3 loop spans 15 amino acids. TCRdb ran MiXCR on the 5' RACE reads and lists one entry per CDR3 protein. Of 90,000 to 120,000 distinct CDR3 sequences in the sample, around 24% were seen once. Many counts were recorded for this clonotype. Its target is unknown. Sequencing used synovial fluid, either unsorted or a sorted T cell fraction (not recorded which). The receptor was derived from a male donor with ankylosing spondylitis. The genes are TRBV12-3 or TRBV12-4 and TRBJ2-7; the D gene is possibly TRBD1 (6 bases). DNA for the CDR3: TGTGCCAGCAGTTTAGCGGCAGGGGAAGTCGACGAGCAGTACTTC. Translation: CASSLAAGEVDEQYF.